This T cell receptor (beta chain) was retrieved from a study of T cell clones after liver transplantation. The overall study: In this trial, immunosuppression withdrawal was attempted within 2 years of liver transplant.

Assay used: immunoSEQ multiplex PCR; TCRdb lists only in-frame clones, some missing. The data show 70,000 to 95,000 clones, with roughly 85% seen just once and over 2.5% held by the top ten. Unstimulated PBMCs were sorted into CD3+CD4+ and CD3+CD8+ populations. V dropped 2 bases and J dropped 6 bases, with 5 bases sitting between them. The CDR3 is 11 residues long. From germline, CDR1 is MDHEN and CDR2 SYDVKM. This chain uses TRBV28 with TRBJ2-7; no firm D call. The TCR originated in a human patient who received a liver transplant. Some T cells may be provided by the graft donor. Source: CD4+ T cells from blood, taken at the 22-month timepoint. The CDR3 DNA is TGTGCCAGCAGTTTAGGGTTCGAGCAGTACTTC. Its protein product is CASSLGFEQYF.